These T cell receptor beta chains were read from a single sample in a study of cytomegalovirus exposure and HLA in healthy donors. Sequencing used immunoSEQ multiplex PCR; TCRdb keeps in-frame clones, though not all of them. The sample records about 160,000 clones, about 72% being singletons. The sequenced material came from PBMCs. The receptors stem from a man between 50 and 59 years old in good health and CMV-seropositive. CDR3s include the opening cysteine and the closing phenylalanine or tryptophan. The D gene is left open where the match is weak. Clone sizes are given selectively: once, few, many, or a class where the clone is expanded.

V: TRBV6-5
J: TRBJ2-7
D: TRBD2
size: NA
length: 15
DNA: TGTGCCAGCAGGACTAGCGGGGGGGCGAAGGGGGAGCAGTACTTC
CDR3: CASRTSGGAKGEQYF

V: TRBV7-2
J: TRBJ1-5
D: TRBD1
size: NA
length: 14
DNA: TGTGCCAGCAACCCCACAGGGGGCAATCAGCCCCAGCATTTT
CDR3: CASNPTGGNQPQHF

V: TRBV10-3
J: TRBJ2-3
D: NA
size: NA
length: 12
DNA: TGTGCCACCGCACCAGGGCCAGATACGCAGTATTTT
CDR3: CATAPGPDTQYF

V: TRBV7-8
J: TRBJ1-2
D: TRBD1
size: few
length: 14
DNA: TGTGCCAGCAGCGCCCAGACAGGGGTGGGAGGCTACACCTTC
CDR3: CASSAQTGVGGYTF

V: TRBV5-1
J: TRBJ1-1
D: NA
size: once
length: 14
DNA: TGCGCCAGCAGCTTCAGGGTAATGAACACTGAAGCTTTCTTT
CDR3: CASSFRVMNTEAFF

V: TRBV11-3
J: TRBJ2-2
D: TRBD1
size: NA
length: 14
DNA: TGTGCCAGCAGCTTCGACAGGGCCACCGGGGAGCTGTTTTTT
CDR3: CASSFDRATGELFF

V: TRBV7-9
J: TRBJ1-4
D: NA
size: NA
length: 14
DNA: TGTGCCAGCAGCTTATCGGGTGTGAATGAAAAACTGTTTTTT
CDR3: CASSLSGVNEKLFF

V: TRBV21-1
J: TRBJ2-1
D: NA
size: NA
length: 17
DNA: TGTGCCAGCAGCAAAGGCGGGGTAGCGGGGGGGATGAATGAGCAGTTCTTC
CDR3: CASSKGGVAGGMNEQFF

V: TRBV5-4
J: TRBJ1-2
D: TRBD1
size: NA
length: 14
DNA: TGTGCCAGCAGCCAGGACAGGGAAGGAAGGGACTACACCTTC
CDR3: CASSQDREGRDYTF

V: TRBV5-1
J: TRBJ2-3
D: NA
size: NA
length: 14
DNA: TGCGCCAGCAGCGAGGGGGGGCGTACAGATACGCAGTATTTT
CDR3: CASSEGGRTDTQYF

V: TRBV5-1
J: TRBJ2-3
D: NA
size: NA
length: 14
DNA: TGCGCCAGCAGCTTGGCGCCTAGCGAAGATACGCAGTATTTT
CDR3: CASSLAPSEDTQYF

V: TRBV18
J: TRBJ1-5
D: NA
size: NA
length: 15
DNA: TGTGCCAGCTCACCCACAGGCTATAGCAATCAGCCCCAGCATTTT
CDR3: CASSPTGYSNQPQHF

V: TRBV7-2
J: TRBJ2-5
D: TRBD2
size: NA
length: 13
DNA: TGTGCCAGCAGCTTCGGGGGGTTCCGGACCCAGTACTTC
CDR3: CASSFGGFRTQYF

V: TRBV4-3
J: TRBJ1-2
D: NA
size: once
length: 15
DNA: TGCGCCAGCAGCTTCGACACACTAGCTAACTATGGCTACACCTTC
CDR3: CASSFDTLANYGYTF

V: TRBV5-1
J: TRBJ1-1
D: TRBD1
size: NA
length: 14
DNA: TGCGCCAGCAGCGCCGGACAGGCCTTCCTTGAAGCTTTCTTT
CDR3: CASSAGQAFLEAFF

V: TRBV9
J: TRBJ2-5
D: NA
size: NA
length: 15
DNA: TGTGCCAGCAGCGCGCTGGACAGCCGCGGGGAGACCCAGTACTTC
CDR3: CASSALDSRGETQYF

V: TRBV7-3
J: TRBJ2-3
D: TRBD1
size: NA
length: 16
DNA: TGTGCCAGCAGCTTAATGGGACAGGGGGCAACAGATACGCAGTATTTT
CDR3: CASSLMGQGATDTQYF

V: TRBV30
J: TRBJ2-1
D: NA
size: NA
length: 12
DNA: TGTGCCTGGAGTAACAGGGCAAATGAGCAGTTCTTC
CDR3: CAWSNRANEQFF

V: TRBV6-5
J: TRBJ1-2
D: NA
size: NA
length: 14
DNA: TGTGCCAGCAGTTACTTCGGGAGGGCCTATGGCTACACCTTC
CDR3: CASSYFGRAYGYTF

V: TRBV5-1
J: TRBJ2-7
D: NA
size: once
length: 13
DNA: TGCGCCAGCAGCTTGTGGGGGGGCGGCGAGCAGTACTTC
CDR3: CASSLWGGGEQYF

V: TRBV10-3
J: TRBJ1-4
D: TRBD1
size: few
length: 13
DNA: TGTGCCATCAGGGGACAGGGGGATGAAAAACTGTTTTTT
CDR3: CAIRGQGDEKLFF

V: TRBV5-1
J: TRBJ2-1
D: TRBD2
size: NA
length: 16
DNA: TGCGCCAGCAGCTTGTCCCACATACTAGCGGGCAATGAGCAGTTCTTC
CDR3: CASSLSHILAGNEQFF

V: TRBV7-2
J: TRBJ1-2
D: NA
size: NA
length: 13
DNA: TGTGCCAGCAGCTTTCACAGGGACTATGGCTACACCTTC
CDR3: CASSFHRDYGYTF

V: TRBV2
J: TRBJ2-2
D: TRBD2
size: NA
length: 15
DNA: TGTGCCAGCAGCTGGACTAGCGGGGATACCGGGGAGCTGTTTTTT
CDR3: CASSWTSGDTGELFF

V: TRBV18
J: TRBJ1-1
D: NA
size: NA
length: 14
DNA: TGTGCCAGCTCACCACCGACTTTAGGCACTGAAGCTTTCTTT
CDR3: CASSPPTLGTEAFF

V: TRBV6-1
J: TRBJ1-2
D: NA
size: few
length: 16
DNA: TGTGCCAGCAGTGAGTCTGGGGGGAGGAGGATCTATGGCTACACCTTC
CDR3: CASSESGGRRIYGYTF

V: TRBV5-6
J: TRBJ1-2
D: NA
size: NA
length: 14
DNA: TGTGCCAGCAGCTCCCTCAAGGCAGGCTATGGCTACACCTTC
CDR3: CASSSLKAGYGYTF

V: TRBV27
J: TRBJ2-5
D: NA
size: NA
length: 13
DNA: TGTGCCAGCAGTTTTGGGGAGTGGGAGACCCAGTACTTC
CDR3: CASSFGEWETQYF

V: TRBV28
J: TRBJ2-5
D: NA
size: few
length: 13
DNA: TGTGCCAGCAGTTTATACCTAGTGGAGACCCAGTACTTC
CDR3: CASSLYLVETQYF

V: TRBV6-4
J: TRBJ2-3
D: TRBD2
size: few
length: 16
DNA: TGTGCCAGCAGTGACTCTCCTAGCGGGGCCACAGATACGCAGTATTTT
CDR3: CASSDSPSGATDTQYF

V: TRBV7-9
J: TRBJ1-2
D: NA
size: NA
length: 16
DNA: TGTGCCAGCAGCTCCAGCAGGGTTGCCGCTAACTATGGCTACACCTTC
CDR3: CASSSSRVAANYGYTF

V: TRBV4-1
J: TRBJ1-2
D: NA
size: few
length: 17
DNA: TGCGCCAGCAGCCACATAATCCCTACAGGCAGTCTCTATGGCTACACCTTC
CDR3: CASSHIIPTGSLYGYTF

V: TRBV7-2
J: TRBJ2-1
D: TRBD2
size: NA
length: 15
DNA: TGTGCCAGCAGCCCCACTAGCGGGGTCGGCAATGAGCAGTTCTTC
CDR3: CASSPTSGVGNEQFF

V: TRBV7-2
J: TRBJ2-2
D: TRBD2
size: NA
length: 15
DNA: TGTGCCAGCAGCTCATTAGGCGGGGGAACCGGGGAGCTGTTTTTT
CDR3: CASSSLGGGTGELFF